A selection of T cell receptor beta chains follows, all from one sample in a study of OX40 agonist ivuxolimab in advanced cancers. Clones were sequenced by immunoSEQ multiplex PCR, and TCRdb holds only the in-frame ones, with some missing. The sample holds roughly 75,000 clones; about 88% are singletons and the top ten take roughly 13%. Material: CD4+ or CD8+ T cells sorted from blood, obtained in a trial of the OX40 agonist ivuxolimab. All receptors come from an adult with an advanced solid tumor such as melanoma, head and neck, liver or kidney cancer. Both conserved end residues are part of each CDR3. The D gene is left open where the match is weak. The size entry is marked missing in some rows and otherwise reads once, few, many or a size class.

V	J	size	length	D	DNA	CDR3
TRBV7-9	TRBJ2-7	few	14	NA	TGTGCCAGCAGCTTAGCCATCGGCGGGTACGAGCAGTACTTC	CASSLAIGGYEQYF
TRBV30	TRBJ2-2	NA	12	TRBD1	TGTGCCTGGAGTCAGGGGGCGGGGGAGCTGTTTTTT	CAWSQGAGELFF
TRBV30	TRBJ2-1	once	12	NA	TGTGCCTGGCAGCCCTCCTACAATGAGCAGTTCTTC	CAWQPSYNEQFF
TRBV7-9	TRBJ2-7	NA	14	NA	TGTGCCAGCAGCTTAAATGCGGACCCCTACGAGCAGTACTTC	CASSLNADPYEQYF
TRBV30	TRBJ1-3	NA	14	NA	TGTGCCTGGAGTGGAGGGGACCCTGGAAACACCATATATTTT	CAWSGGDPGNTIYF
TRBV11-2	TRBJ2-7	once	15	TRBD1	TGTGCCAGCAGCCCCTTCGGGACAGGCACCTACGAGCAGTACTTC	CASSPFGTGTYEQYF
TRBV6-4	TRBJ2-7	NA	14	NA	TGTGCCAGGAGCGATAAGGGGTGGGCCTACGAGCAGTACTTC	CARSDKGWAYEQYF
TRBV4-1	TRBJ2-7	NA	16	TRBD1	TGCGCCAGCAGCCAAGGGGTGGGACAGGGGGCCTACGAGCAGTACTTC	CASSQGVGQGAYEQYF
TRBV27	TRBJ1-1	NA	15	TRBD1	TGTGCCAGCAGATCCCTTGTAGGGGGCGGGCCTGAAGCTTTCTTT	CASRSLVGGGPEAFF
TRBV18	TRBJ2-3	NA	14	NA	TGTGCCAGCTCGTCAACTTCGAGCACAGATACGCAGTATTTT	CASSSTSSTDTQYF
TRBV27	TRBJ2-3	once	15	TRBD2	TGTGCCAGCAGTGCCCCGACTAGCGGTTCAGATACGCAGTATTTT	CASSAPTSGSDTQYF
TRBV13	TRBJ1-1	NA	15	NA	TGTGCCAGCAGCGCAACGGGGCGAGGGAACACTGAAGCTTTCTTT	CASSATGRGNTEAFF
TRBV6-4	TRBJ1-5	NA	13	NA	TGTGCCAGCACCATGATTAGCAATCAGCCCCAGCATTTT	CASTMISNQPQHF
TRBV28	TRBJ2-7	NA	14	TRBD1	TGTGCCAGCGGAAAACAGGGGGCATCCTACGAGCAGTACTTC	CASGKQGASYEQYF
TRBV18	TRBJ2-2	NA	14	NA	TGTGCCAGCTCACCGACAACAGGGACCGGGGAGCTGTTTTTT	CASSPTTGTGELFF
TRBV7-6	TRBJ2-1	NA	15	TRBD2	TGTGCCAGCAGCTTAGGTGGAGCGGGAAGCAATGAGCAGTTCTTC	CASSLGGAGSNEQFF
TRBV9	TRBJ1-6	NA	16	NA	TGTGCCAGCAGCGTTCAGGGGTCAGCCTATAATTCACCCCTCCACTTT	CASSVQGSAYNSPLHF
TRBV9	TRBJ1-2	NA	16	NA	TGTGCCAGCAGCCCTAAATTTCAGACCCCCGACTATGGCTACACCTTC	CASSPKFQTPDYGYTF
TRBV11-2	TRBJ1-1	NA	15	NA	TGTGCCAGCAGCCGACCGGGCTCAGTAGGGACTGAAGCTTTCTTT	CASSRPGSVGTEAFF
TRBV10-3	TRBJ1-3	NA	15	NA	TGTGCCATCAGGGCGCAGGCAGAAGCTGGAAACACCATATATTTT	CAIRAQAEAGNTIYF
TRBV12-5	TRBJ2-6	NA	17	TRBD1	TGTGCTAGTGGTTTGTACCAGGGGGCCTCTGGGGCCAACGTCCTGACTTTC	CASGLYQGASGANVLTF
TRBV4-1	TRBJ2-3	NA	13	NA	TGCGCCAGCAGCCTAAATACAGGGTTATCGCAGTATTTT	CASSLNTGLSQYF
TRBV9	TRBJ2-7	NA	15	NA	TGTGCCAGCAGCGTTGGGGAGAGCAACTCCTACGAGCAGTACTTC	CASSVGESNSYEQYF
TRBV30	TRBJ2-4	NA	14	TRBD2	TGTGCCTGGAGTGAAGGGCGGGGGTTAAACATTCAGTACTTC	CAWSEGRGLNIQYF
TRBV7-9	TRBJ1-2	NA	15	NA	TGTGCCAGCAGCCCAAGTTTCGAATTTGGGTATGGCTACACCTTC	CASSPSFEFGYGYTF
TRBV27	TRBJ1-5	NA	14	NA	TGTGCCAGCAATGCCATCTATAGCAATCAGCCCCAGCATTTT	CASNAIYSNQPQHF
TRBV18	TRBJ2-1	NA	13	TRBD1	TGTGCCAGCTCCCCGACAGGGGAGGCTGAGCAGTTCTTC	CASSPTGEAEQFF
TRBV2	TRBJ1-2	NA	12	NA	TGTGCCAGCAGCGGAGATAACTATGGCTACACCTTC	CASSGDNYGYTF
TRBV6-5	TRBJ2-4	NA	11	NA	TGTGCCAGCAGTCCTAGGGACATTCAGTACTTC	CASSPRDIQYF
TRBV27	TRBJ2-1	NA	15	NA	TGTGCCAGCAGTCCCCTCGCGGTCTCCTACAATGAGCAGTTCTTC	CASSPLAVSYNEQFF
TRBV5-1	TRBJ2-5	once	15	TRBD1	TGCGCCAGCAGCTTGGACAGGGGGGACCGGGAGACCCAGTACTTC	CASSLDRGDRETQYF
TRBV21-1	TRBJ2-7	NA	14	NA	TGTGCCAGCAGATGGGGACAGACCTACTACGAGCAGTACTTC	CASRWGQTYYEQYF
TRBV7-6	TRBJ2-3	NA	16	TRBD2	TGTGCCAGCAGATCCGGGACTAGCGAAAGCACAGATACGCAGTATTTT	CASRSGTSESTDTQYF
TRBV4-1	TRBJ1-5	few	15	TRBD1	TGCGCCAGCAGCCACAACAGGGGGCAGGATCAGCCCCAGCATTTT	CASSHNRGQDQPQHF
TRBV6-1	TRBJ2-2	NA	13	NA	TGTGCCAGCTTACGACAGGCCACCGGGGAGCTGTTTTTT	CASLRQATGELFF
TRBV7-9	TRBJ2-1	NA	15	NA	TGTGCCAGCAGCTTAGCCTGGGGGGTCGACAATGAGCAGTTCTTC	CASSLAWGVDNEQFF
TRBV29-1	TRBJ2-5	NA	13	NA	TGCAGCGTTGAAGAAAACTCCCAAGAGACCCAGTACTTC	CSVEENSQETQYF
TRBV19	TRBJ2-3	NA	14	TRBD2	TGTGCCAGCACTAGCGGGGAAAGCACAGATACGCAGTATTTT	CASTSGESTDTQYF
TRBV30	TRBJ2-5	NA	12	NA	TGTGCCTTGGGGGGGCAGACGGAGACCCAGTACTTC	CALGGQTETQYF
TRBV2	TRBJ1-1	few	14	NA	TGTGCCAGCAGTCAATCCAGGGCGAACACTGAAGCTTTCTTT	CASSQSRANTEAFF
TRBV27	TRBJ1-1	NA	14	NA	TGTGCCAGCAGTTTATACGGGGGGTCCACTGAAGCTTTCTTT	CASSLYGGSTEAFF
TRBV4-1	TRBJ1-1	NA	13	NA	TGCGCCAGCAGCGAGGAGGGAAGCACTGAAGCTTTCTTT	CASSEEGSTEAFF
TRBV6-5	TRBJ2-7	NA	15	NA	TGTGCCAGCATCCGAGGGGCAGGGAGAACCTACGAGCAGTACTTC	CASIRGAGRTYEQYF
TRBV20-1	TRBJ2-7	few	11	NA	TGCAGTGCTGATAAACGCGACGAGCAGTACTTC	CSADKRDEQYF
TRBV11-2	TRBJ2-7	NA	12	NA	TGTGCCAGCGTCGGGACCCTCTACGAGCAGTACTTC	CASVGTLYEQYF
TRBV6-6	TRBJ1-1	NA	12	NA	TGTGCCAGCAGTTACGGGTACACTGAAGCTTTCTTT	CASSYGYTEAFF
TRBV7-9	TRBJ2-3	NA	16	TRBD1	TGTGCCAGCAGCGTCTCCGGGACAGGGTATGGGGATACGCAGTATTTT	CASSVSGTGYGDTQYF
TRBV5-4	TRBJ2-3	NA	16	TRBD2	TGTGCCAGCAGCCGGCTAGCGGGAGGGCCGCCAGATACGCAGTATTTT	CASSRLAGGPPDTQYF
TRBV2	TRBJ2-1	NA	16	TRBD2	TGTGCCAGCAAGGAATCATGGCTAGCGGGAGCCCATGAGCAGTTCTTC	CASKESWLAGAHEQFF